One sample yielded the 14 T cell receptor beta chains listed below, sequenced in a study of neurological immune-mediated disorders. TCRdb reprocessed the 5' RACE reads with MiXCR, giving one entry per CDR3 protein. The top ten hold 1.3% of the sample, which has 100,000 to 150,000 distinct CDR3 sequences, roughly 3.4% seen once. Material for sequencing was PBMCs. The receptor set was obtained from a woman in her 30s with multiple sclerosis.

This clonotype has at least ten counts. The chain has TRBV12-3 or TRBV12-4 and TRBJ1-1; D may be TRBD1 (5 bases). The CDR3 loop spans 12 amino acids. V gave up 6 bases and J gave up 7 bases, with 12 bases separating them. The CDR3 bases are TGTGCCAGCAGCCGCAGGGACGGTGAAGCTTTCTTT. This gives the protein CASSRRDGEAFF.

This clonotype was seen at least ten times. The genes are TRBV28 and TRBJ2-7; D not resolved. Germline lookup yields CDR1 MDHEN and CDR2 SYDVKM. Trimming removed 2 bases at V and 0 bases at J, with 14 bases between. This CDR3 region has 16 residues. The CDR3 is CASSLVGRFSSYEQYF. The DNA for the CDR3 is TGTGCCAGCAGTTTAGTTGGGCGATTTAGCTCCTACGAGCAGTACTTC.

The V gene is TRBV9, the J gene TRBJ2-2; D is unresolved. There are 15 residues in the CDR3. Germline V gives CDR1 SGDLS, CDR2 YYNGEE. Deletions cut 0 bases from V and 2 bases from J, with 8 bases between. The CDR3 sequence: CASSVDSANTGELFF. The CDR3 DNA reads TGTGCCAGCAGCGTAGACAGCGCAAACACCGGGGAGCTGTTTTTT. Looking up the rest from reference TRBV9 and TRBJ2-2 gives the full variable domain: DSGVTQTPKHLITATGQRVTLRCSPRSGDLSVYWYQQSLDQGLQFLIQYYNGEERAKGNILERFSAQQFPDLHSELNLSSLELGDSALYFCASSVDSANTGELFFGEGSRLTVL.

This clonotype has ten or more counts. The DNA for the CDR3 is TGTGCCAGTCAGGACAATATGGTTTCACCCCTCCACTTT. Protein product: CASQDNMVSPLHF. The V call is TRBV12-3 or TRBV12-4, the J call TRBJ1-6; tentatively, D is TRBD1 (5 bases). Trimming removed 9 bases at V and 9 bases at J, with 15 bases between. The CDR3 has 13 amino acids.

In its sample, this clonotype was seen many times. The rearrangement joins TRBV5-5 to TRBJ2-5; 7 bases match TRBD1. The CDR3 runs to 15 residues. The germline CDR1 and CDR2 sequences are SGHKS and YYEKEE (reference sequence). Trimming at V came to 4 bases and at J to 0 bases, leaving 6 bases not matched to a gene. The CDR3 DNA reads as TGTGCCAGCAGCCCGGGACAGAAGAACCAAGAGACCCAGTACTTC. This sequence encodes CASSPGQKNQETQYF.

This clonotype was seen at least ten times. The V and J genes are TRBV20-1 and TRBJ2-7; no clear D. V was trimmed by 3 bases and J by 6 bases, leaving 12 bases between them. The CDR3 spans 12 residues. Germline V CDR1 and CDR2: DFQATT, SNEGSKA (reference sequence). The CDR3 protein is CSASPPLAEQYF. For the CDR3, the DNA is TGCAGTGCTAGCCCCCCCCTGGCCGAGCAGTACTTC.

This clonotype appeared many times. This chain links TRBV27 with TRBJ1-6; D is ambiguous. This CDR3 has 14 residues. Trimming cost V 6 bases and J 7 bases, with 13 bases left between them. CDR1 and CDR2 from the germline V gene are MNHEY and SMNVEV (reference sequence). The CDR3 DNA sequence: TGTGCCAGCAGCCCCCGGGAAAAGAATTCACCCCTCCACTTT. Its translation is CASSPREKNSPLHF.

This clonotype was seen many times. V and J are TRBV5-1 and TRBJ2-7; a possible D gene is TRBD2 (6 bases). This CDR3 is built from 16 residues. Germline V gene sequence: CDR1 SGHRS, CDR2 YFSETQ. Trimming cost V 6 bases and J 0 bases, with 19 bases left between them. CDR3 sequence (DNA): TGCGCCAGCACCACGGGCCGGGGGTCGGGCTCCTACGAGCAGTACTTC. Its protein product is CASTTGRGSGSYEQYF.

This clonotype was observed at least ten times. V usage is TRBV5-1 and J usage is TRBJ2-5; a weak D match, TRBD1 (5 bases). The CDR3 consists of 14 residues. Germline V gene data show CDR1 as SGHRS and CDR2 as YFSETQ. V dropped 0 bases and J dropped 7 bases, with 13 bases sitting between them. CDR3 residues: CASSLEGAHRTQYF. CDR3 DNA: TGCGCCAGCAGCTTGGAAGGGGCCCATAGGACCCAGTACTTC. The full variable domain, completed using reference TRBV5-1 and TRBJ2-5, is KAGVTQTPRYLIKTRGQQVTLSCSPISGHRSVSWYQQTPGQGLQFLFEYFSETQRNKGNFPGRFSGRQFSNSRSEMNVSTLELGDSALYLCASSLEGAHRTQYFGPGTRLLVL.

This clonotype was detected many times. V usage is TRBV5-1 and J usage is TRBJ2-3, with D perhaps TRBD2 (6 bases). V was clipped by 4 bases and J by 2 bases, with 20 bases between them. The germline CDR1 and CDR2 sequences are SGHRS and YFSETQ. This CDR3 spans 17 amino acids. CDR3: CASSPNLIAAHTDTQYF. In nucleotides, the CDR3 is TGCGCCAGCAGCCCCAACCTAATAGCGGCCCACACAGATACGCAGTATTTT.

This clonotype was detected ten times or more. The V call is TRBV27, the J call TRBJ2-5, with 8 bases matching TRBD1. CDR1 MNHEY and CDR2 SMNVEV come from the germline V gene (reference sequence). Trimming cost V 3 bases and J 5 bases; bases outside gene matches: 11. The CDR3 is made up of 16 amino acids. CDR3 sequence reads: CASSFSTGQGRETQYF. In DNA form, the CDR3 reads TGTGCCAGCAGTTTCTCCACAGGACAGGGACGGGAGACCCAGTACTTC.

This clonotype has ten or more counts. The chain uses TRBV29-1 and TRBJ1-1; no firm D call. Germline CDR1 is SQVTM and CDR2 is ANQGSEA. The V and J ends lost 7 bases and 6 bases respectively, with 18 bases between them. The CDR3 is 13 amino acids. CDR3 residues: CSGSGWGTAEAFF. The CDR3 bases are TGCAGCGGATCCGGATGGGGTACGGCTGAAGCTTTCTTT. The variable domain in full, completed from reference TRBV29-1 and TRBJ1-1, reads SAVISQKPSRDICQRGTSLTIQCQVDSQVTMMFWYRQQPGQSLTLIATANQGSEATYESGFVIDKFPISRPNLTFSTLTVSNMSPEDSSIYLCSGSGWGTAEAFFGQGTRLTVV.

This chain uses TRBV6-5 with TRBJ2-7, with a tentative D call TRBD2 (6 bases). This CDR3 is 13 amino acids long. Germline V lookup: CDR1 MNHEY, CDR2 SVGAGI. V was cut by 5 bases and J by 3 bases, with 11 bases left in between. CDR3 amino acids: CASSGIADYEQYF. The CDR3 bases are TGTGCCAGCAGTGGGATAGCGGACTACGAGCAGTACTTC.

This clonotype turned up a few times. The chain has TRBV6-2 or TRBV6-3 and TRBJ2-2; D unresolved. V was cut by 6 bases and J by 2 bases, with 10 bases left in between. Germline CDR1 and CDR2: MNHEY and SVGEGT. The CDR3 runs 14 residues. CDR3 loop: CASRVALNTGELFF. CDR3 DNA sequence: TGTGCCAGCAGAGTTGCCCTCAACACCGGGGAGCTGTTTTTT.